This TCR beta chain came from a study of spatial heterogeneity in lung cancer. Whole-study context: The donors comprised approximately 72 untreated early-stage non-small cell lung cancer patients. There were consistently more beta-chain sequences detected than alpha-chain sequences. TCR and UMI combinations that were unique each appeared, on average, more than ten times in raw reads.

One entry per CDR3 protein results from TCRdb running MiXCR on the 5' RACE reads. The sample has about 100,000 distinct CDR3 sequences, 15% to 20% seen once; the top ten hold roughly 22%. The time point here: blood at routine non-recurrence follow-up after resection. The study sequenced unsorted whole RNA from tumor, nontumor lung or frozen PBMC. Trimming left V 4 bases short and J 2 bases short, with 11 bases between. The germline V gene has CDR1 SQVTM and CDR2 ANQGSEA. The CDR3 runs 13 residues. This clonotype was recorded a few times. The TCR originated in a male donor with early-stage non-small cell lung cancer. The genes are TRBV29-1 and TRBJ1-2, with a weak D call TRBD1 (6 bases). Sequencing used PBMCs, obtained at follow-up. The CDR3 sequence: CSVVGTSNYGYTF. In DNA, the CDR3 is TGCAGCGTTGTAGGGACATCGAACTATGGCTACACCTTC.